One sample yielded the 32 T cell receptor beta chains listed below, sequenced in a study of T-cell reconstitution after alpha-beta-depleted transplantation in children. The TCRbeta library was prepared with unique molecular identifiers. Via MiXCR, TCRdb re-called the PCR reads, giving one row per CDR3 protein. The sample lists about 460,000 distinct CDR3 sequences; roughly a tenth were seen once. The sequenced sample was PBMCs, obtained before TCRalphabeta/CD19-depleted stem cell transplant. The receptors originated from a child under 10 years old with inherited bone marrow failure, due to receive a stem cell transplant.

This clonotype was observed at least ten times. The CDR3 bases are TGTGCCACCAGTGACCTCGGGAGGGAAGAGACCCAGTACTTC. The encoded protein is CATSDLGREETQYF. This rearrangement joins TRBV24-1 to TRBJ2-5; 8 nucleotides match TRBD2. J was trimmed by 3 bases and V by 4 bases; bases with no gene match: 3. Germline V gene sequence: CDR1 KGHDR, CDR2 SFDVKD. The CDR3 runs to 14 residues.

This clonotype was seen ten or more times. The V gene is TRBV5-1, the J gene TRBJ2-7; weak D call: TRBD1 (7 bases). Germline V gene data show CDR1 as SGHRS and CDR2 as YFSETQ. V was clipped by 2 bases and J by 2 bases, with 14 bases between them. The CDR3 length is 15 residues. The CDR3 sequence: CASSFKDRTTYEQYF. Written as DNA, the CDR3 is TGCGCCAGCAGCTTTAAGGACAGGACTACCTACGAGCAGTACTTC. Full variable domain (outside the CDR3, taken from reference TRBV5-1 and TRBJ2-7): KAGVTQTPRYLIKTRGQQVTLSCSPISGHRSVSWYQQTPGQGLQFLFEYFSETQRNKGNFPGRFSGRQFSNSRSEMNVSTLELGDSALYLCASSFKDRTTYEQYFGPGTRLTVT.

This clonotype was seen repeatedly, ten times or more. V usage is TRBV10-3 and J usage is TRBJ1-1; D call uncertain. The CDR3 is 11 amino acids. V lost 6 bases to trimming and J lost 8 bases, with 10 bases between them. The germline V gene has CDR1 ENHRY and CDR2 SYGVKD. The CDR3 spells CAISGMTEAFF. The CDR3 DNA reads as TGTGCCATCAGCGGGATGACCGAAGCTTTCTTT.

This clonotype was seen many times. V and J are TRBV28 and TRBJ2-4, with TRBD1 identical over 8 bases. The V gene end was trimmed by 4 bases and the J gene end by 2 bases; junction bases not matched to a gene: 7. The germline CDR1 and CDR2 sequences are MDHEN and SYDVKM. The CDR3 contains 16 residues. The CDR3 DNA is TGTGCCAGCAGTTCACGGACAGGGAGGACCAAAAACATTCAGTACTTC. Amino acid sequence: CASSSRTGRTKNIQYF.

This clonotype was found a few times. The chain combines TRBV5-8 with TRBJ2-1, with a tentative D call TRBD2 (5 bases). Germline V gene lookup returns CDR1 SGHTS and CDR2 YDEGEE. The CDR3 has 13 residues. V shed 6 bases and J shed 5 bases, with 12 bases lying between them. The CDR3 is CASKRRTDNEQFF. The CDR3 nucleotides read TGTGCCAGCAAGAGACGGACTGACAATGAGCAGTTCTTC.

This clonotype was recorded at least ten times. V usage is TRBV4-3 and J usage is TRBJ2-1; TRBD2 matches 9 bases. V shed 4 bases and J 7 bases; nucleotides not matched to a gene: 8. In germline, CDR1 is LGHNA, CDR2 YSLEER. The CDR3 runs 15 residues. The CDR3 nucleotides read TGCGCCAGCAGCCTGCTAGCGGGAATTAGGAATGAGCAGTTCTTC. Translated: CASSLLAGIRNEQFF.

This clonotype was seen a few times. The V and J genes are TRBV4-2 and TRBJ2-1; no clear D. Trimming shortened V by 4 bases and J by 10 bases, and 14 bases separated the two germline ends. CDR3 length: 13 residues. In germline, CDR1 is LGHNA, CDR2 YNFKEQ. CDR3 loop: CASSRIRPGEQFF. CDR3 DNA sequence: TGTGCCAGCAGCCGTATCCGACCCGGAGAGCAGTTCTTC.

The rearrangement links TRBV11-2 to TRBJ2-5; TRBD1 matches at 9 bases. Germline V CDR1 and CDR2: SGHAT, FQNNGV. The CDR3 has 15 amino acids. The junction had 10 bases not matched to a gene; V was cut back by 6 bases and J by 5 bases. DNA of the CDR3: TGTGCCAGCAGATCGTTACAGGGGGCGGCTGAGACCCAGTACTTC. Residues: CASRSLQGAAETQYF.

Ten or more counts support this clonotype. The rearrangement uses TRBV28 and TRBJ2-1; D may be TRBD2 (7 bases). Germline V gene sequence: CDR1 MDHEN, CDR2 SYDVKM. CDR3 length equals 15 residues. V dropped 5 bases and J dropped 12 bases, with 23 bases sitting between them. CDR3 sequence reads: CASSPPRLVGGRQFF. The CDR3 DNA sequence: TGTGCCAGCAGTCCCCCGCGACTAGTGGGGGGGCGGCAGTTCTTC.

This clonotype was seen at least ten times. This sequence joins TRBV15 and TRBJ2-1, with no clear D. Trimming took 0 bases from V and 7 from J, leaving 7 bases between them. CDR3 length equals 13 residues. CDR1 and CDR2 (germline): LNHNV, YYDKDF (reference sequence). The DNA for the CDR3 is TGTGCCACCAGCAGAGATTTTGGGAATGAGCAGTTCTTC. This gives the protein CATSRDFGNEQFF.

With regard to this clonotype: This may come from a read error, since a much larger clone is one base off. This chain connects TRBV28 to TRBJ2-7; 7 nucleotides line up with TRBD2. V lost 1 base, J lost 4 bases, and 16 bases stayed unmatched. Germline V gene data show CDR1 as MDHEN and CDR2 as SYDVKM. The CDR3 runs 18 residues. CDR3 coding DNA: TGTGCCAGCAGTTTATCCCCAATACCCGGGACTACCGGATACGAGCAGTACTTC. It translates to CASSLSPIPGTTGYEQYF.

This clonotype was detected many times. The rearrangement links TRBV7-2 to TRBJ2-7, with 11 bases identical to TRBD2. The CDR3 covers 14 residues. Germline values: CDR1 SGHTA, CDR2 FQGNSA. The junction had 6 bases not matched to a gene; V was cut back by 5 bases and J by 6 bases. The CDR3, as DNA: TGTGCCAGCAGCAAACTAGCGGGAGTATCCGAGCAGTACTTC. Translating gives CASSKLAGVSEQYF.

This clonotype was recorded many times. This chain connects TRBV28 to TRBJ2-5, with a possible D match to TRBD1 (6 bases). Trimming took off 6 bases at V and 2 bases at J, with 16 bases between the two ends. The CDR3 covers 15 residues. CDR1 and CDR2 from the germline V gene are MDHEN and SYDVKM. Here the CDR3 DNA reads TGTGCCAGCAGACTGACAGGTTTGGGGCAAGAGACCCAGTACTTC. It yields the protein CASRLTGLGQETQYF.

There are many counts of this clonotype. The V call is TRBV5-1, the J call TRBJ2-7; tentative D call: TRBD1 (5 bases). Trimming shortened V by 0 bases and J by 6 bases, and 16 bases separated the two germline ends. Germline CDR1 SGHRS, CDR2 YFSETQ. This CDR3 has 15 residues. The CDR3 DNA follows: TGCGCCAGCAGCTTGGAGTGGGTCAGGGTGGGCGAGCAGTACTTC. Residues: CASSLEWVRVGEQYF.

In its sample, this clonotype was seen many times. The CDR3 coding sequence is TGTGCCAGTGCACTAGCGGGATATGGGACAGATACGCAGTATTTT. It codes for CASALAGYGTDTQYF. The chain is built from TRBV2 and TRBJ2-3; TRBD2 aligns across 10 bases. Looked up from germline, CDR1 is SNHLY and CDR2 is FYNNEI. The ends lost 9 bases at V and 3 bases at J; junction bases unmatched: 9. The CDR3 extends over 15 amino acids.

This clonotype was seen just once. The junction does not match germline at one end; this may be a read error. V usage is TRBV30 and J usage is TRBJ2-1; TRBD2 aligns across 7 bases. The germline V gene encodes CDR1 GTSNPN and CDR2 SVGIG (reference sequence). The CDR3 spans 12 residues. CDR3 coding DNA: TGTCCCTGGTGGCATGGGAGGGATGAGCAGTTCTTC. Protein: CPWWHGRDEQFF. Using reference TRBV30 and TRBJ2-1 for the parts outside the CDR3, the full variable domain is SQTIHQWPATLVQPVGSPLSLECTVEGTSNPNLYWYRQAAGRGLQLLFYSVGIGQISSEVPQNLSASRPQDRQFILSSKKLLLSDSGFYLCPWWHGRDEQFFGPGTRLTVL.

This clonotype has a count of ten or more. V and J are TRBV11-2 and TRBJ2-1, with TRBD2 matching over 7 bases. J gave up 7 bases and V 1 base, and 7 bases lay outside the gene matches. There are 15 residues in the CDR3. Germline V CDR1 and CDR2: SGHAT, FQNNGV. CDR3 loop: CASSLGLGGWNEQFF. The CDR3 DNA is TGTGCCAGCAGCTTAGGGCTCGGGGGGTGGAATGAGCAGTTCTTC.

The chain carries TRBV20-1 and TRBJ2-7; D gene uncertain. There are 15 residues in the CDR3. Germline assignment: CDR1 DFQATT and CDR2 SNEGSKA (reference sequence). The CDR3 protein is CRGRDLLYAAYEQYF. The CDR3 DNA reads TGCAGGGGTAGAGATTTATTATACGCTGCATACGAGCAGTACTTC.

At least ten counts were recorded for this clonotype. The rearrangement links TRBV10-1 to TRBJ2-2; D perhaps matches TRBD2 (6 bases). Trimming removed 0 bases from V and 6 bases from J, with 14 bases in between. The CDR3 loop spans 16 amino acids. Germline V gene sequence: CDR1 WNHNN, CDR2 SYGVQD (reference sequence). This CDR3 reads CASSESISGSAGELFF. CDR3 nucleotide sequence: TGCGCCAGCAGTGAGTCGATCAGCGGGTCGGCCGGGGAGCTGTTTTTT.

The sample holds many counts of this clonotype. The chain joins TRBV6-5 to TRBJ2-1; 9 bases match TRBD2. Germline V CDR1 and CDR2: MNHEY, SVGAGI. J gave up 2 bases and V 0 bases, and 8 bases lay outside the gene matches. CDR3 length equals 18 residues. CDR3 coding DNA: TGTGCCAGCAGTTACTCCACTGTTGCGGGAGGGGCCTACAATGAGCAGTTCTTC. Its translation: CASSYSTVAGGAYNEQFF.

At least ten counts were recorded for this clonotype. This chain links TRBV2 with TRBJ2-5; D not resolved. Germline values: CDR1 SNHLY, CDR2 FYNNEI. This CDR3 comprises 13 residues. V shed 7 bases and J shed 4 bases, with 13 bases lying between them. The CDR3 is CASIEVASETQYF. CDR3 nucleotide sequence: TGTGCCAGCATCGAGGTAGCTTCAGAGACCCAGTACTTC.

This chain uses TRBV11-1 with TRBJ2-1; 8 bases align to TRBD2. Germline V CDR1 and CDR2: SGHAT, FQDESV (reference sequence). V lost 4 bases to trimming and J lost 4 bases; unmatched junction nucleotides: 9. The CDR3 has 16 residues. For the CDR3, the DNA is TGTGCCAGCAGCTCCCTTGGCGGGAGGTGTTACAATGAGCAGTTCTTC. Its translation is CASSSLGGRCYNEQFF.

This clonotype was counted ten times or more. This chain connects TRBV12-3 or TRBV12-4 to TRBJ2-1, with 9 bases aligning to TRBD2. The trim removed 3 bases at V and 5 bases at J, leaving 5 bases unmatched. The CDR3 covers 15 residues. CDR3 protein: CASSFVAGVHNEQFF. CDR3 nucleotides: TGTGCCAGCAGTTTTGTAGCGGGAGTACACAATGAGCAGTTCTTC.

This clonotype was seen ten or more times. The chain recombines TRBV5-6 with TRBJ2-5; D gene unclear. Trimming removed 4 bases from V and 2 bases from J, with 12 bases in between. CDR3 length: 14 residues. Germline-derived CDR1 and CDR2 are SGHDT and YYEEEE. The CDR3 DNA reads TGTGCCAGCAGCCGGCTAAGCCGTCAAGAGACCCAGTACTTC. It is translated as CASSRLSRQETQYF. Variable domain in full (rest from reference TRBV5-6 and TRBJ2-5): DAGVTQSPTHLIKTRGQQVTLRCSPKSGHDTVSWYQQALGQGPQFIFQYYEEEERQRGNFPDRFSGHQFPNYSSELNVNALLLGDSALYLCASSRLSRQETQYFGPGTRLLVL.

The chain recombines TRBV29-1 with TRBJ1-1, with D unresolved. The CDR3 consists of 13 residues. The V gene lost 5 bases and the J gene lost 6 bases, with 16 bases spanning the gap. Germline V gives CDR1 SQVTM, CDR2 ANQGSEA. CDR3 region: CSVWAGLPSEAFF. The CDR3 DNA sequence: TGCAGCGTTTGGGCGGGCCTTCCCTCTGAAGCTTTCTTT.

A remark on this clonotype: Since a much larger clone is just one base distant, this may be a read error. This sequence joins TRBV6-2 or TRBV6-3 and TRBJ1-5; 10 bases are a match to TRBD1. The CDR3 loop spans 16 amino acids. CDR1 is MNHEY, CDR2 SVGEGT, per germline. The CDR3 nucleotides read TGTGCCAGCAGTTATCCGGGACAGGGGCGCAATCAGCCCCAGCGTTTT. This translates into CASSYPGQGRNQPQRF.

This clonotype came up many times. The V and J genes are TRBV4-3 and TRBJ1-5; perhaps TRBD1 as D (5 bases). The germline V gene encodes CDR1 LGHNA and CDR2 YSLEER. Trimming shortened V by 0 bases and J by 0 bases, and 12 bases separated the two germline ends. The CDR3 consists of 17 residues. CDR3 protein: CASSQDRQGYSNQPQHF. CDR3 DNA: TGCGCCAGCAGCCAAGATCGGCAGGGCTATAGCAATCAGCCCCAGCATTTT.

The chain uses TRBV12-3 or TRBV12-4 and TRBJ2-2; unclear D gene. The germline V and J ends were trimmed by 5 bases and 0 bases, with 13 bases remaining between them. This CDR3 comprises 16 residues. Here the CDR3 reads CASSPFIGSNTGELFF. CDR3 nucleotide sequence: TGTGCCAGCAGTCCTTTCATCGGTTCGAACACCGGGGAGCTGTTTTTT.

This clonotype was observed at least ten times. This sequence joins TRBV6-2 or TRBV6-3 and TRBJ1-4; perhaps TRBD1 as D (5 bases). The CDR3 runs to 17 residues. Germline CDR1 MNHEY, CDR2 SVGEGT. The ends were cut back, 2 bases at V and 5 bases at J, with 18 bases in the middle. The CDR3: CASSYLLTGTDNEKLFF. CDR3 in DNA: TGTGCCAGCAGTTACCTACTGACCGGGACGGACAATGAAAAACTGTTTTTT.

The rearrangement links TRBV6-5 to TRBJ2-7; D may be TRBD1 (6 bases). The CDR3 loop spans 13 amino acids. Germline CDR1 and CDR2: MNHEY and SVGAGI. The germline V and J ends were trimmed by 4 bases and 4 bases, with 11 bases remaining between them. The CDR3 reads CASSWTAYYEQYF. CDR3 bases: TGTGCCAGCAGTTGGACAGCCTATTACGAGCAGTACTTC.

This clonotype was recorded at least ten times. This chain uses TRBV27 with TRBJ2-7, with a tentative D call TRBD1 (6 bases). V was cut by 6 bases and J by 5 bases, with 17 bases left in between. The CDR3 has 14 amino acids. Germline V CDR1 and CDR2: MNHEY, SMNVEV (reference sequence). The CDR3 sequence: CASRPGVGWNEQYF. As DNA, the CDR3 is TGTGCCAGCAGGCCAGGGGTCGGCTGGAACGAGCAGTACTTC.

This clonotype was seen at least ten times. V is TRBV12-3 or TRBV12-4 and J is TRBJ2-7; 7 nucleotides align to TRBD2. The CDR3 is made up of 12 amino acids. Trimming took 8 bases from V and 0 from J; bases not matched to a gene: 1. The DNA for the CDR3 is TGTGCCAGCGGACTAGGCTCCTACGAGCAGTACTTC. The encoded protein is CASGLGSYEQYF.